This T cell receptor (beta chain) appears in the sequencing data of a study of OX40 agonist ivuxolimab in advanced cancers. The CDR3 spans 14 residues. Germline V gene lookup returns CDR1 SNHLY and CDR2 FYNNEI. The V gene lost 3 bases and the J gene lost 6 bases, with 14 bases spanning the gap. Worth noting for this clone: Its specificity is unknown.

Study conclusions and caveats: With doses of 0.1-3.0 mg/kg, partial responders showed among the lowest clonal expansion.

Generated by immunoSEQ multiplex PCR, the TCRdb table keeps only in-frame clones and is missing some. The repertoire holds around 20,000 clones, with about 70% as singletons. Material: CD4+ or CD8+ T cells sorted from blood, obtained in a trial of the OX40 agonist ivuxolimab. The chain has TRBV2 and TRBJ1-1; D remains unclear. This sequence originates from an adult with an advanced solid tumor such as melanoma, head and neck, liver or kidney cancer. CDR3 loop: CASSDPVTDAEAFF. The CDR3 coding sequence is TGTGCCAGCAGTGACCCGGTTACGGACGCTGAAGCTTTCTTT.